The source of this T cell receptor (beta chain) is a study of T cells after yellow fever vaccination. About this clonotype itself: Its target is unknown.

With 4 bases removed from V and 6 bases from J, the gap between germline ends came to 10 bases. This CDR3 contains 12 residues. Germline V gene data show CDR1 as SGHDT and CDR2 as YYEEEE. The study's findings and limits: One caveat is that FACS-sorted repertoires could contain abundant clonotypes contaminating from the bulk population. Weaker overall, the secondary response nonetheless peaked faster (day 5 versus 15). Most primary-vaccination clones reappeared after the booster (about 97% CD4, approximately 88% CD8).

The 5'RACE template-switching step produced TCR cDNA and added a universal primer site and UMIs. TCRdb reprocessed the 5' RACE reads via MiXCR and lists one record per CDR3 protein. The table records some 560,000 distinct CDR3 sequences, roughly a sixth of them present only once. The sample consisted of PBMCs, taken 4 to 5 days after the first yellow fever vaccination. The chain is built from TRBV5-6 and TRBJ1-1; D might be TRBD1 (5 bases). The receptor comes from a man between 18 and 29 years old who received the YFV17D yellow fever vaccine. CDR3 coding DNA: TGTGCCAGCAGCGCGGGGGGGGCTGAAGCTTTCTTT. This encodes CASSAGGAEAFF.